The entry that follows covers one T cell receptor beta chain sequence. In the authors' methods: Amplifying reference gene primers gave estimates of nucleated cell counts. The method was immunoSEQ multiplex PCR; TCRdb's version includes in-frame clones alone and lacks a portion of them. From that table come the V and J calls and clone size; the DNA was used to work out D and trimming. The data show about 120,000 clones, around 87% seen once. This entry comes from a study of blood T cell repertoires in COVID-19. The CDR3 totals 15 residues. The receptor comes from a woman in her seventies with acute or convalescent COVID-19. V is TRBV21-1 and J is TRBJ1-2; TRBD1 is taken as the D call from the table, unchecked against the DNA. TRBV21-1 is a pseudogene. Sequences were obtained from peripheral blood. CDR3 region: CASSKEGQPLNGYTF. CDR3 bases: TGTGCCAGCAGCAAAGAGGGACAACCACTCAATGGCTACACCTTC.